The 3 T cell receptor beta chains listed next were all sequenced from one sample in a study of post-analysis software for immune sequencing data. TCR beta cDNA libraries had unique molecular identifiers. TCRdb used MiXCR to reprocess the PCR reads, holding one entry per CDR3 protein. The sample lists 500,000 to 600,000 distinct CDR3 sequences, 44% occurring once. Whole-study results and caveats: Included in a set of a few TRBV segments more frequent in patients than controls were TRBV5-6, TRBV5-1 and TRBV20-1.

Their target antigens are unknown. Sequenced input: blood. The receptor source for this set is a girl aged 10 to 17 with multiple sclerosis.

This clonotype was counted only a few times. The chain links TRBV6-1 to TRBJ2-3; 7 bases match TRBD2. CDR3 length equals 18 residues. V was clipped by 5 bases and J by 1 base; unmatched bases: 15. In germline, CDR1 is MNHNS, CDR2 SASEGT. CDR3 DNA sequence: TGTGCCAGCAGTCGCCAATTCCAGCGGGCGGGGGGCACAGATACGCAGTATTTT. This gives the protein CASSRQFQRAGGTDTQYF.

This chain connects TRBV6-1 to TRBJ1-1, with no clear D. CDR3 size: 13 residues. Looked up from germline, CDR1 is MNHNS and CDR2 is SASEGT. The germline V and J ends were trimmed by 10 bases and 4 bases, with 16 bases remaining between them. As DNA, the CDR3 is TGTGCCATCTCAGTCGAACTATTCACTGAAGCTTTCTTT. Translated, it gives CAISVELFTEAFF.

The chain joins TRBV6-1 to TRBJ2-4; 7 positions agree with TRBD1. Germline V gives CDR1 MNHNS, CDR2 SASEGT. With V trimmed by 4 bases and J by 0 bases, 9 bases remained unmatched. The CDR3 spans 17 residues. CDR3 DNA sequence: TGTGCCAGCAGTGGGGGGACAGAAACTTTAGCCAAAAACATTCAGTACTTC. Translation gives CASSGGTETLAKNIQYF.